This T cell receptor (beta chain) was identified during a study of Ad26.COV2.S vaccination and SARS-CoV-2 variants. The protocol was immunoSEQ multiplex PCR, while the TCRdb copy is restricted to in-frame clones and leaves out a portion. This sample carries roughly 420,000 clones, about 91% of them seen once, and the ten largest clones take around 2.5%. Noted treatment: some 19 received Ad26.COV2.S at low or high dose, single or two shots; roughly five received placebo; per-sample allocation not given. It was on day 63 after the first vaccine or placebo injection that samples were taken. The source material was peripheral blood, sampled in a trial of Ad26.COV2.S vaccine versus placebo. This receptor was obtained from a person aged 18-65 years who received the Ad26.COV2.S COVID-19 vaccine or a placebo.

The CDR3: CASSLAATGELFF. The CDR3 coding sequence is TGTGCCAGCAGCCTAGCGGCCACCGGGGAGCTGTTTTTT. The chain is built from TRBV13 and TRBJ2-2, with TRBD2 identical over 7 bases. Germline CDR1 PRHDT, CDR2 FYEKMQ (reference sequence). This CDR3 comprises 13 residues. Trimming removed 5 bases from V and 4 bases from J; junction bases left unmatched: 1.